This TCR beta chain comes out of a study of blood T cell repertoires in COVID-19. Germline V gives CDR1 SGHRS, CDR2 YFSETQ. The CDR3 loop spans 15 amino acids. V gave up 4 bases and J gave up 4 bases, with 18 bases separating them. Repertoires were generated with immunoSEQ multiplex PCR, while TCRdb's copy carries only in-frame clones and drops some. This sample yields about 180,000 clones, of which around nine tenths are seen a single time; 12% belongs to the top ten. The material sequenced was peripheral blood. The sequence derives from a woman in her seventies with COVID-19, enrolled during active disease. V is TRBV5-1 and J is TRBJ2-7; possible D gene TRBD2, 5 bases. The CDR3 nucleotides are TGCGCCAGCAGCCCGGGATTACTCCAAATTTACGAGCAGTACTTC. Protein sequence: CASSPGLLQIYEQYF.